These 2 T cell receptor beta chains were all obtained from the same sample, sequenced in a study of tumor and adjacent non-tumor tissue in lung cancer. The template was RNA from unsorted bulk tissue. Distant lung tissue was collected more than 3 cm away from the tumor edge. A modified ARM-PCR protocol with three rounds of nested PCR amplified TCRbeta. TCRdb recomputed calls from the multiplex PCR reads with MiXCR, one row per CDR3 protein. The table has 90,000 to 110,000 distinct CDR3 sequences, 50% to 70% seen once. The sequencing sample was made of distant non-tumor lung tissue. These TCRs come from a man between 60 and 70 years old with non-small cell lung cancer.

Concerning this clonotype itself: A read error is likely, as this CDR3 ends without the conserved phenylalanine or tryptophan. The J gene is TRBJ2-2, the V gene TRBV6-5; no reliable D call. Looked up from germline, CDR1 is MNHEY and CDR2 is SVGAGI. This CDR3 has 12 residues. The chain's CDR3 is CAGSRYTGELFS. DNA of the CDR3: TGTGCCGGCAGCCGATACACCGGGGAGCTGTTTTCT.

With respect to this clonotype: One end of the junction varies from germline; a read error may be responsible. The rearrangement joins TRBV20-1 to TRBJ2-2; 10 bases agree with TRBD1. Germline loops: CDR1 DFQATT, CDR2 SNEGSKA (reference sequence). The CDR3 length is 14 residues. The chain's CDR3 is CRARGTGDTGKLFF. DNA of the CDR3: TGCCGTGCTAGAGGGACAGGGGACACCGGGAAGCTGTTTTTT.